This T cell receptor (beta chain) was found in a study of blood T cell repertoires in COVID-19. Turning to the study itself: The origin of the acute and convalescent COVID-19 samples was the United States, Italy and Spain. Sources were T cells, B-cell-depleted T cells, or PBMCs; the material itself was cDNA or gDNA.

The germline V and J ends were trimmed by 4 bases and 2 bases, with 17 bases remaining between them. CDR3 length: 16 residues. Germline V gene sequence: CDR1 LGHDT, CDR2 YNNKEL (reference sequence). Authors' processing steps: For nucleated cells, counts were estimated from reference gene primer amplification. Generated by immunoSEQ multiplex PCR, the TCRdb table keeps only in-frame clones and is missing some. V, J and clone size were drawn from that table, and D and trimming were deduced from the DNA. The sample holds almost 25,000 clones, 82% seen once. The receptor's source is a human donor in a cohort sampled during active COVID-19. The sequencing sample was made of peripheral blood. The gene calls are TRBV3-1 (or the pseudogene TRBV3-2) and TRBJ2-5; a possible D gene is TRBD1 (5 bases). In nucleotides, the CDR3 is TGTGCCAGCAGCCCCCGTCGCCGACAGCCACAAGAGACCCAGTACTTC. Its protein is CASSPRRRQPQETQYF.